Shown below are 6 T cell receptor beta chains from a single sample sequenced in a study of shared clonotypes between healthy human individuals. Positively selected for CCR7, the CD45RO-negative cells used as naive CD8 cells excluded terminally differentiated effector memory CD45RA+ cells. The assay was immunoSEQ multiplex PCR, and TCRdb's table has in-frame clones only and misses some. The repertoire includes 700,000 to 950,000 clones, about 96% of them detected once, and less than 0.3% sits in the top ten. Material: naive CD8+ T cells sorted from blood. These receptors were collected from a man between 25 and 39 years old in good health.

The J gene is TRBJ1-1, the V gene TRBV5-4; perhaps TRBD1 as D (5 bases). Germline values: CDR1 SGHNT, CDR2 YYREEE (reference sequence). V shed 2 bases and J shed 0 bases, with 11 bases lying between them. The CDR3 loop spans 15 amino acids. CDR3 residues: CASSFWRGLNTEAFF. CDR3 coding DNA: TGTGCCAGCAGCTTTTGGCGGGGACTGAACACTGAAGCTTTCTTT.

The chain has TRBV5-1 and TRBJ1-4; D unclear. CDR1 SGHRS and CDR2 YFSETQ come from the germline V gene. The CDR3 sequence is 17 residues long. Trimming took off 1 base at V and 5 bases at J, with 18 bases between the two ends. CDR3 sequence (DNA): TGCGCCAGCAGCTTGAACTTGCTAGGAGTGGTCAATGAAAAACTGTTTTTT. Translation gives CASSLNLLGVVNEKLFF.

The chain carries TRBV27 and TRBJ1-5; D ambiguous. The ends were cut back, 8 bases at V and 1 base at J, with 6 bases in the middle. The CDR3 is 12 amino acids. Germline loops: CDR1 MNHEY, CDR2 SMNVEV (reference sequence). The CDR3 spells CASGPSNQPQHF. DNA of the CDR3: TGTGCCAGCGGACCCAGCAATCAGCCCCAGCATTTT.

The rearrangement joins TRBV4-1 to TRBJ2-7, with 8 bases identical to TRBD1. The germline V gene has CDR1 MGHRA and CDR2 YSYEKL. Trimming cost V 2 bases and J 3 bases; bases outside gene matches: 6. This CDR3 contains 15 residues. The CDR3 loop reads CASSQSPGQDYEQYF. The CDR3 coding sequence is TGCGCCAGCAGCCAAAGCCCGGGACAGGACTACGAGCAGTACTTC.

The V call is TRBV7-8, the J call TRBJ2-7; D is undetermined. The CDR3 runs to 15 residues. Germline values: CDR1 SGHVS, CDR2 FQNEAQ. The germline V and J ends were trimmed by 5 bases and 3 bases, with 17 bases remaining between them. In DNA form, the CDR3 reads TGTGCCAGCAGCCTTCAAGACATTCCCGGCTACGAGCAGTACTTC. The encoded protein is CASSLQDIPGYEQYF.

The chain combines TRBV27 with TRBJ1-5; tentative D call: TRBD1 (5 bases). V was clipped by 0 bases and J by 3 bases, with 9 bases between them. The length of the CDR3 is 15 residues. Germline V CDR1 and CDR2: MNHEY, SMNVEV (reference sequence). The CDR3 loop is CASSLSRGPNQPQHF. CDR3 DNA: TGTGCCAGCAGTTTATCGAGGGGCCCCAATCAGCCCCAGCATTTT.